The 8 T cell receptor beta chains below were found in one sample sequenced in a study of post-analysis software for immune sequencing data. Study-level findings and limits: Patients carried roughly 5 TRBV segments more frequently than controls did, and TRBV5-6, TRBV5-1 and TRBV20-1 were among them.

No antigen has been assigned to these receptors. Unique molecular identifiers were present in the TCR beta cDNA libraries. In TCRdb, the PCR reads were re-called with MiXCR into one record per CDR3 protein. This sample carries some 890,000 distinct CDR3 sequences, about 57% of them seen once, and the ten largest clones take around 4.5%. Sequences were obtained from blood. These receptor sequences come from a girl under 18 with multiple sclerosis.

The V gene is TRBV20-1, the J gene TRBJ2-1, with TRBD2 identical over 9 bases. After removal of 6 bases from V and 7 bases from J, the junction contained 10 bases not matched to a gene. There are 14 residues in the CDR3. Germline V gene lookup returns CDR1 DFQATT and CDR2 SNEGSKA (reference sequence). The CDR3 is CSAGSWREGNEQFF. CDR3 sequence (DNA): TGCAGTGCGGGTAGCTGGCGGGAGGGGAATGAGCAGTTCTTC.

This clonotype was seen a few times. CDR3 bases: TGTGCCAGCAGCTCGGGGGCTCTCTACGAGCAGTACTTC. The encoded protein is CASSSGALYEQYF. The V and J genes are TRBV7-9 and TRBJ2-7; D tentatively reads TRBD1 or TRBD2 (6 bases each). The CDR3 runs to 13 residues. With 4 bases removed from V and 3 bases from J, the gap between germline ends came to 10 bases. The germline CDR1 and CDR2 sequences are SEHNR and FQNEAQ (reference sequence).

This clonotype occurred a few times. The rearrangement joins TRBV9 to TRBJ2-2; TRBD1 aligns across 8 bases. The CDR3 loop spans 15 amino acids. Germline CDR1 SGDLS, CDR2 YYNGEE. V trimming: 6 bases; J trimming: 4 bases; junction bases outside the gene matches: 8. The CDR3 DNA reads TGTGCCAGCACCCAAGACAGGGGAGGCACCGGGGAGCTGTTTTTT. Translating gives CASTQDRGGTGELFF.

The chain links TRBV6-1 to TRBJ2-1; D not resolved. This CDR3 has 14 amino acids. V shed 6 bases and J shed 7 bases, with 16 bases lying between them. Germline CDR1 and CDR2: MNHNS and SASEGT. CDR3 in DNA: TGTGCCAGCAGGGAACCATCGATCTCAAATGAGCAGTTCTTC. Translation gives CASREPSISNEQFF.

The chain is built from TRBV5-1 and TRBJ1-1; possibly TRBD1 for D (6 bases). The CDR3 is made up of 13 amino acids. CDR1 and CDR2 from the germline V gene are SGHRS and YFSETQ. V shed 4 bases and J shed 6 bases, with 13 bases lying between them. The CDR3 region has the DNA TGCGCCAGCAGCGGGGGCTCGTGGTCTGAAGCTTTCTTT. Translating gives CASSGGSWSEAFF.

This clonotype has a handful of counts. The rearrangement uses TRBV7-9 and TRBJ2-3; 7 bases line up with TRBD2. The V and J ends lost 3 bases and 0 bases, in that order; junction bases with no gene match: 15. Germline CDR1 is SEHNR and CDR2 is FQNEAQ (reference sequence). The CDR3 length is 19 residues. The CDR3 DNA is TGTGCCAGCAGCTTTGCACTTGGACGAGCGGGATCTAGCACAGATACGCAGTATTTT. It specifies CASSFALGRAGSSTDTQYF.

The chain couples TRBV9 to TRBJ2-1; TRBD1 matches at 8 bases. Germline-derived CDR1 and CDR2 are SGDLS and YYNGEE. This CDR3 spans 16 amino acids. The ends lost 3 bases at V and 4 bases at J; junction bases unmatched: 9. The CDR3: CASSARGQGGYNEQFF. In DNA, the CDR3 is TGTGCCAGCAGCGCTAGAGGACAGGGAGGATACAATGAGCAGTTCTTC.

The V gene is TRBV6-6, the J gene TRBJ2-6; D possibly corresponds to TRBD1 (6 bases). The germline V gene has CDR1 MNHNY and CDR2 SVGAGI (reference sequence). V lost 2 bases, J lost 0 bases, and 11 bases lay in between. CDR3 length equals 17 residues. CDR3: CASSYRDTVSGANVLTF. CDR3 in DNA: TGTGCCAGCAGTTACCGGGACACAGTCTCTGGGGCCAACGTCCTGACTTTC.